The 14 T cell receptor beta chains below come from one sample, sequenced in a study of blood T cells in healthy people across ages. Alongside a J-beta primer mix, a sample-barcoded 5' primer served in a second PCR lasting roughly 6 to 11 cycles. TCRdb redid the calling of the 5' RACE reads with MiXCR, one entry per CDR3 protein. The data contain about 780,000 distinct CDR3 sequences, 62% of them singletons. Material: blood. These receptors were taken from a man aged 30 to 45 in good health.

V usage is TRBV25-1 and J usage is TRBJ2-1, with a possible D match to TRBD2 (5 bases). The CDR3 spans 12 residues. Trimming shortened V by 1 base and J by 9 bases, and 7 bases separated the two germline ends. Germline CDR1 reads MGHDK; CDR2 reads SYGVNS. CDR3 residues: CASSESRGEQFF. The CDR3 nucleotides are TGTGCCAGCAGTGAATCTCGGGGTGAGCAGTTCTTC.

The chain has TRBV6-2 or TRBV6-3 and TRBJ1-2, with a weak D call TRBD1 (5 bases). Trimming cost V 0 bases and J 4 bases, with 9 bases left between them. Germline V lookup: CDR1 MNHEY, CDR2 SVGEGT. This CDR3 is 14 amino acids long. DNA for the CDR3: TGTGCCAGCAGTTACTCTGGGACGGCCTATGGCTACACCTTC. Protein sequence: CASSYSGTAYGYTF.

V usage is TRBV28 and J usage is TRBJ2-4; 12 bases match TRBD1. The J call is in doubt because the DNA end fits TRBJ2-7 better. CDR1 and CDR2 (germline): MDHEN, SYDVKM. The CDR3 is 15 residues long. The CDR3, as DNA: TGTGCCAGCAGTTTCCGGGACAGGGGGCTCTACGAGCAGTACTTC. Residues: CASSFRDRGLYEQYF.

The CDR3 nucleotides read TGTGCCAGCAGTTTATTCAGGACCTCCTACGAGCAGTACTTC. This translates into CASSLFRTSYEQYF. J is TRBJ2-5 and V is TRBV27; D is undetermined. The assigned J gene may be wrong: the sequence end matches TRBJ2-7 better. Per the germline V gene, CDR1 is MNHEY and CDR2 is SMNVEV (reference sequence). The CDR3 is 14 residues long.

The chain carries TRBV24-1 and TRBJ1-1; D is uncertain. V was shortened by 4 bases and J by 1 base, with 3 bases between the two germline ends. The germline V gene has CDR1 KGHDR and CDR2 SFDVKD. This CDR3 has 12 amino acids. For the CDR3, the DNA is TGTGCCACCAGTGAAGGGAACACTGAAGCTTTCTTT. This codes for CATSEGNTEAFF.

The chain recombines TRBV7-9 with TRBJ1-2, with D hard to call. V lost 5 bases and J 0 bases, leaving 13 bases between the germline ends. Germline-derived CDR1 and CDR2 are SEHNR and FQNEAQ (reference sequence). The CDR3 is made up of 15 amino acids. DNA of the CDR3: TGTGCCAGCAGCCCCCTTTTGGGGACTAACTATGGCTACACCTTC. This codes for CASSPLLGTNYGYTF.

The gene calls are TRBV10-3 and TRBJ2-1; tentatively, D is TRBD2 (5 bases). Germline CDR1 ENHRY, CDR2 SYGVKD. The CDR3 is 13 residues long. The V and J ends lost 3 bases and 4 bases respectively, with 7 bases between them. CDR3 nucleotides: TGTGCCATCAGTGAAACGGGGTACAATGAGCAGTTCTTC. This sequence encodes CAISETGYNEQFF.

V usage is TRBV5-5 and J usage is TRBJ1-6; D not resolved. Trimming took off 4 bases at V and 7 bases at J, with 12 bases between the two ends. Per the germline V gene, CDR1 is SGHKS and CDR2 is YYEKEE (reference sequence). This CDR3 has 14 residues. CDR3 in amino acids: CASSPVALNSPLHF. CDR3 coding DNA: TGTGCCAGCAGCCCGGTTGCCCTAAATTCACCCCTCCACTTT.

This clonotype came up once. The chain is built from TRBV20-1 and TRBJ2-5, with no clear D. The J call may be in error: the DNA end matches TRBJ2-7 better. CDR1 is DFQATT, CDR2 SNEGSKA, per germline (reference sequence). CDR3 length: 12 residues. CDR3 residues: CSARDPVLEQYF. As DNA, the CDR3 is TGCAGTGCTAGAGATCCGGTGCTCGAGCAGTACTTC.

This chain uses TRBV30 with TRBJ2-5; D unclear. Matching the DNA end better, TRBJ2-7 makes the J call doubtful. The germline V gene has CDR1 GTSNPN and CDR2 SVGIG (reference sequence). The CDR3 has 11 amino acids. In DNA form, the CDR3 reads TGTGCCTGGAGTCCAGGCGCCGAGCAGTACTTC. It yields the protein CAWSPGAEQYF.

The chain combines TRBV15 with TRBJ1-6; D ambiguous. Trimming left V 0 bases short and J 6 bases short, with 6 bases between. Germline CDR1 and CDR2: LNHNV and YYDKDF (reference sequence). The CDR3 length is 14 residues. For the CDR3, the DNA is TGTGCCACCAGCAGAGATAGGGCTAATTCACCCCTCCACTTT. Amino acid sequence: CATSRDRANSPLHF.

This clonotype was found a few times. The chain combines TRBV6-5 with TRBJ2-1; D tentatively reads TRBD1 or TRBD2 (5 bases each). The V end lost 6 bases, the J end lost 7 bases, and 19 bases lay between the germline ends. Germline values: CDR1 MNHEY, CDR2 SVGAGI. The length of the CDR3 is 15 residues. Here the CDR3 reads CASSENRGARNEQFF. CDR3 nucleotides: TGTGCCAGCAGCGAAAACCGAGGGGCGAGAAATGAGCAGTTCTTC.

The V gene is TRBV7-9, the J gene TRBJ2-7; 8 bases are a match to TRBD1. Losses at the gene ends were 5 bases for V and 4 bases for J; bases not matched to a gene: 10. The CDR3 has 15 residues. Germline assignment: CDR1 SEHNR and CDR2 FQNEAQ (reference sequence). The CDR3 region is CASSPGGQGAYEQYF. Here the CDR3 DNA reads TGTGCCAGCAGCCCCGGGGGTCAGGGGGCTTACGAGCAGTACTTC.

This clonotype has just one count. The chain recombines TRBV29-1 with TRBJ2-3, with 13 nucleotides matching TRBD2. V dropped 7 bases and J dropped 1; count of bases not matched to a gene: 11. The germline V gene encodes CDR1 SQVTM and CDR2 ANQGSEA. The CDR3 runs 17 residues. CDR3 sequence: CSAPTSGGRVGTDTQYF. In DNA form, the CDR3 reads TGCAGCGCACCGACTAGCGGGGGGCGGGTTGGCACAGATACGCAGTATTTT.